These 29 T cell receptor beta chains were all obtained from the same sample, sequenced in a study of cytomegalovirus exposure and HLA in healthy donors (dated 2017 in TCRdb). Libraries were constructed by the immunoSEQ multiplex PCR assay. A mixture of 60 forward primers for TCR Vbeta segments and 13 reverse primers for TCR Jbeta segments was used in the multiplex PCR. TCRdb re-hosts the immuneACCESS table, in-frame sequences only. Its copies lack some clones; in the studies checked, an unresolved V gene accounts for under half of them, and the cause for the rest is not known. This sample comprises roughly 250,000 clones, around four fifths of them detected only once. The ten largest clones take up approximately 2% of the sample. The material sequenced was PBMCs. The receptors come from a woman aged 40 to 50 in good health and CMV-seropositive.

The chain has TRBV14 and TRBJ1-1; D is undetermined. V was clipped by 4 bases and J by 3 bases, with 3 bases between them. The CDR3 loop spans 11 amino acids. Germline-derived CDR1 and CDR2 are SGHDN and FVKESK. The CDR3 bases are TGTGCCAGCAGCCCGTACACTGAAGCTTTCTTT. Amino acids: CASSPYTEAFF.

This chain joins TRBV27 and TRBJ2-7; TRBD1 agrees at 7 bases. The trim removed 7 bases at V and 5 bases at J, leaving 8 bases unmatched. This CDR3 contains 13 residues. The germline gives CDR1 MNHEY, CDR2 SMNVEV (reference sequence). CDR3 nucleotides: TGTGCCAGCAAAAGACAGGGTGCCCACGAGCAGTACTTC. Amino acids: CASKRQGAHEQYF.

The gene calls are TRBV30 and TRBJ2-1; TRBD2 aligns across 9 bases. V shed 0 bases and J 1 base; nucleotides not matched to a gene: 1. Germline CDR1 reads GTSNPN; CDR2 reads SVGIG (reference sequence). The length of the CDR3 is 15 residues. CDR3 sequence: CAWSVSGGSYNEQFF. The CDR3 bases are TGTGCCTGGAGTGTCAGCGGGGGGTCCTACAATGAGCAGTTCTTC.

The chain combines TRBV27 with TRBJ1-6, with D tentatively TRBD1 (5 bases). The V and J ends lost 5 bases and 11 bases respectively, with 16 bases between them. Germline V gene data show CDR1 as MNHEY and CDR2 as SMNVEV (reference sequence). This CDR3 is 14 amino acids long. The CDR3 protein is CASSPGGARAPLHF. The DNA for the CDR3 is TGTGCCAGCAGTCCGGGGGGTGCCAGGGCACCCCTCCACTTT.

On this clone itself: The germline gene is not matched at one end of the junction; a read error may be the cause. The V call is TRBV5-1, the J call TRBJ2-4; 9 nucleotides match TRBD2. Germline loops: CDR1 SGHRS, CDR2 YFSETQ. The CDR3 loop spans 15 amino acids. CDR3 protein: CASSRGTSTGNSQYF. CDR3 DNA sequence: TGCGCCAGCAGCCGGGGGACTAGCACTGGGAACAGTCAGTACTTC.

In regard to this clone: The sample holds other DNA sequences that translate to the same CDR3. The genes are TRBV28 and TRBJ1-1; unclear D gene. CDR1 and CDR2 from the germline V gene are MDHEN and SYDVKM. Trimming took off 2 bases at V and 0 bases at J, with 7 bases between the two ends. The CDR3 is 14 residues long. CDR3 bases: TGTGCCAGCAGTTTAACCGGAGTGAACACTGAAGCTTTCTTT. Its protein product is CASSLTGVNTEAFF.

The chain links TRBV7-6 to TRBJ2-1; 7 bases match TRBD1. Trimming removed 5 bases from V and 8 bases from J; junction bases left unmatched: 18. CDR3 length equals 17 residues. Per the germline V gene, CDR1 is SGHVS and CDR2 is FNYEAQ. The CDR3 protein is CASSDRQGRISGDEQFF. Written as DNA, the CDR3 is TGTGCCAGCAGCGACCGACAGGGCCGTATCTCCGGCGATGAGCAGTTCTTC. The full variable domain, with the rest looked up from reference TRBV7-6 and TRBJ2-1, is GAGVSQSPRYKVTKRGQDVALRCDPISGHVSLYWYRQALGQGPEFLTYFNYEAQQDKSGLPNDRFSAERPEGSISTLTIQRTEQRDSAMYRCASSDRQGRISGDEQFFGPGTRLTVL.

The gene calls are TRBV9 and TRBJ2-3; D is unclear. Germline values: CDR1 SGDLS, CDR2 YYNGEE. The CDR3 is 16 amino acids. V lost 4 bases and J lost 0, with 15 bases in between. The CDR3 DNA reads as TGTGCCAGCAGCCCCCACGGCGGAACTAGCACAGATACGCAGTATTTT. Translating gives CASSPHGGTSTDTQYF.

This chain connects TRBV18 to TRBJ2-2; 7 bases agree with TRBD1. V gave up 3 bases and J gave up 7 bases; unmatched junction bases: 8. Germline-derived CDR1 and CDR2 are KGHSH and LQKENI. The CDR3 contains 15 residues. CDR3 in amino acids: CASSPGDRVIGELFF. CDR3 DNA: TGTGCCAGCTCACCTGGCGACAGGGTGATCGGGGAGCTGTTTTTT.

The chain is built from TRBV7-2 and TRBJ1-1, with 8 bases that match TRBD1. This CDR3 contains 15 residues. After removal of 5 bases from V and 6 bases from J, the junction contained 11 bases not matched to a gene. Germline loops: CDR1 SGHTA, CDR2 FQGNSA. CDR3 in amino acids: CASSPQQGGRSEAFF. In DNA, the CDR3 is TGTGCCAGCAGCCCCCAACAGGGGGGTCGCTCTGAAGCTTTCTTT.

The V and J genes are TRBV15 and TRBJ2-7; 7 positions match TRBD2. The V gene end was trimmed by 0 bases and the J gene end by 2 bases; junction bases not matched to a gene: 4. The CDR3 sequence is 15 residues long. CDR1 LNHNV and CDR2 YYDKDF come from the germline V gene (reference sequence). The CDR3 nucleotides are TGTGCCACCAGCAGAGATTCCGGACTAGCCTACGAGCAGTACTTC. The encoded protein is CATSRDSGLAYEQYF.

The gene calls are TRBV7-6 and TRBJ2-7; D is unresolved. Trimming shortened V by 1 base and J by 4 bases, and 11 bases separated the two germline ends. Germline V CDR1 and CDR2: SGHVS, FNYEAQ. The CDR3 runs to 14 residues. The CDR3 nucleotides read TGTGCCAGCAGCTTAGTCCAGGAATCGTACGAGCAGTACTTC. Residues: CASSLVQESYEQYF. Complete variable domain (other parts from reference TRBV7-6 and TRBJ2-7): GAGVSQSPRYKVTKRGQDVALRCDPISGHVSLYWYRQALGQGPEFLTYFNYEAQQDKSGLPNDRFSAERPEGSISTLTIQRTEQRDSAMYRCASSLVQESYEQYFGPGTRLTVT.

The gene calls are TRBV5-4 and TRBJ2-1; D remains unclear. The CDR3 is 14 residues long. Germline lookup yields CDR1 SGHNT and CDR2 YYREEE (reference sequence). The ends were cut back, 1 base at V and 2 bases at J, with 7 bases in the middle. The DNA for the CDR3 is TGTGCCAGCAGCTTGATCTCTACCTACAATGAGCAGTTCTTC. Amino acid sequence: CASSLISTYNEQFF.

V usage is TRBV15 and J usage is TRBJ2-7; D is possibly TRBD1 (6 bases). Between the trimmed V and J ends, which lost 0 bases and 2 bases, there was a span of 11 bases. The CDR3 is 15 amino acids. Germline V gives CDR1 LNHNV, CDR2 YYDKDF (reference sequence). The CDR3 DNA reads as TGTGCCACCAGCAGAGATCTAGGACAGACCTACGAGCAGTACTTC. Translation: CATSRDLGQTYEQYF.

The V gene is TRBV10-3, the J gene TRBJ2-7, with TRBD2 matching 8 bases. The CDR3 contains 15 residues. Germline lookup yields CDR1 ENHRY and CDR2 SYGVKD. V lost 4 bases and J lost 3; bases outside the gene matches: 8. The DNA for the CDR3 is TGTGCCATCAGTGGGGGCAGCGGGAGTCTCTACGAGCAGTACTTC. Protein: CAISGGSGSLYEQYF.

The V and J genes are TRBV5-8 and TRBJ2-5; no reliable D call. The CDR3 totals 12 residues. V gave up 1 base and J gave up 6 bases, with 7 bases separating them. Germline loops: CDR1 SGHTS, CDR2 YDEGEE. CDR3 sequence (DNA): TGTGCCAGCAGCTTGAGTAGAAAGACCCAGTACTTC. It translates to CASSLSRKTQYF.

V usage is TRBV25-1 and J usage is TRBJ2-1; D is perhaps TRBD1 (6 bases). Between the trimmed V and J ends, which lost 4 bases and 1 base, there was a span of 11 bases. The CDR3 is 15 residues long. CDR1 MGHDK and CDR2 SYGVNS come from the germline V gene. CDR3 amino acids: CASSVKDRSYNEQFF. CDR3 in DNA: TGTGCCAGCAGTGTCAAGGACAGATCCTACAATGAGCAGTTCTTC.

The V gene is TRBV2, the J gene TRBJ2-2; 10 nucleotides align to TRBD2. Losses at the gene ends were 8 bases for V and 2 bases for J; bases not matched to a gene: 5. Germline V CDR1 and CDR2: SNHLY, FYNNEI. This CDR3 has 15 residues. The CDR3, as DNA: TGTGCCAGCCGCGGACTAGCGGCTAACACCGGGGAGCTGTTTTTT. This translates into CASRGLAANTGELFF.

The rearrangement links TRBV4-3 to TRBJ2-7, with 9 bases identical to TRBD2. Germline V lookup: CDR1 LGHNA, CDR2 YSLEER. This CDR3 has 15 residues. J gave up 6 bases and V 1 base, and 7 bases lay outside the gene matches. CDR3 loop: CASSQVGTSPCEQYF. As DNA, the CDR3 is TGCGCCAGCAGCCAAGTCGGGACTAGCCCCTGCGAGCAGTACTTC.

The rearrangement joins TRBV7-6 to TRBJ2-1, with D possibly matching TRBD2 (6 bases). The germline V and J ends were trimmed by 6 bases and 4 bases, with 13 bases remaining between them. Germline-derived CDR1 and CDR2 are SGHVS and FNYEAQ. The CDR3 spans 14 residues. The CDR3, as DNA: TGTGCCAGCAGTCCTGCCGGGACTTACAATGAGCAGTTCTTC. This translates into CASSPAGTYNEQFF.

This chain links TRBV2 with TRBJ2-5; 9 bases are shared with TRBD2. CDR1 is SNHLY and CDR2 is FYNNEI in the germline V gene. CDR3 length: 14 residues. Trimming at V came to 8 bases and at J to 5 bases, leaving 9 bases not matched to a gene. The CDR3 DNA is TGTGCCAGCTTTCGCGGGGCGGGAGGGGAGACCCAGTACTTC. It specifies CASFRGAGGETQYF.

The chain employs TRBV11-2 and TRBJ2-7; D unclear. The V end was cut by 5 bases, the J end by 2 bases, with 7 bases between. Looked up from germline, CDR1 is SGHAT and CDR2 is FQNNGV. CDR3 length: 12 residues. The CDR3 nucleotides read TGTGCCAGCAGCCTACAGCCCTACGAGCAGTACTTC. It codes for CASSLQPYEQYF.

The genes are TRBV4-2 and TRBJ2-1, with 9 bases aligning to TRBD2. This CDR3 comprises 16 residues. In germline, CDR1 is LGHNA, CDR2 YNFKEQ. V lost 3 bases, J lost 8 bases, and 11 bases stayed unmatched. CDR3 sequence: CASSQAGTSSFHEQFF. CDR3 sequence (DNA): TGTGCCAGCAGCCAGGCCGGGACTAGCTCCTTTCATGAGCAGTTCTTC.

The CDR3 region has the DNA TGTGCCAGCAGACAGGGAGCCACTGAAGCTTTCTTT. It yields the protein CASRQGATEAFF. The chain has TRBV6-5 and TRBJ1-1; D might be TRBD1 (6 bases). CDR3 length: 12 amino acids. The V gene lost 6 bases and the J gene lost 4 bases, with 9 bases spanning the gap. Germline lookup yields CDR1 MNHEY and CDR2 SVGAGI.

The chain joins TRBV7-9 to TRBJ2-7; 8 nucleotides line up with TRBD1. Germline CDR1 reads SEHNR; CDR2 reads FQNEAQ (reference sequence). The CDR3 runs 14 residues. Trimming at V came to 1 base and at J to 5 bases, leaving 4 bases not matched to a gene. The DNA of the CDR3 is TGTGCCAGCAGCTTAGGCCAGGGGGCCCACGAGCAGTACTTC. Translated: CASSLGQGAHEQYF.

This clone was seen a handful of times. The chain carries TRBV28 and TRBJ2-7; weak D call: TRBD2 (5 bases). The length of the CDR3 is 14 residues. Between the trimmed V and J ends, which lost 7 bases and 6 bases, there was a span of 19 bases. Per the germline V gene, CDR1 is MDHEN and CDR2 is SYDVKM. The CDR3 coding sequence is TGTGCCAGCACGTCTTCGGTGGGAGTACTCGAGCAGTACTTC. Encoded protein: CASTSSVGVLEQYF.

The rearrangement joins TRBV5-1 to TRBJ1-5; 11 nucleotides line up with TRBD1. Germline V gene sequence: CDR1 SGHRS, CDR2 YFSETQ. Unmatched junction bases numbered 4, after V lost 3 bases and J lost 8 bases. This CDR3 contains 14 residues. CDR3 region: CASSWTGGAEPQHF. The CDR3 DNA reads TGCGCCAGCAGCTGGACAGGGGGCGCGGAGCCCCAGCATTTT.

V and J are TRBV15 and TRBJ2-5, with 8 bases lining up with TRBD2. In germline, CDR1 is LNHNV, CDR2 YYDKDF (reference sequence). V gave up 6 bases and J gave up 10 bases; unmatched junction bases: 19. CDR3 length equals 16 residues. DNA for the CDR3: TGTGCCACCAGTCCGGCGGGGGGCAGCCCCGGAGGGAACCAGTACTTC. It codes for CATSPAGGSPGGNQYF.

The V gene is TRBV19, the J gene TRBJ1-3, with 7 bases identical to TRBD1. Unmatched junction bases numbered 21, after V lost 5 bases and J lost 8 bases. In germline, CDR1 is LNHDA, CDR2 SQIVND (reference sequence). The CDR3 spans 18 residues. The CDR3: CASSADIGTAIARDTIYF. The CDR3 bases are TGTGCCAGTAGTGCGGACATCGGGACAGCGATAGCCCGTGACACCATATATTTT.